A selection of T cell receptor beta chains follows, all from one sample in a study of shared T cell receptors in the human thymus. Libraries were prepared by immunoSEQ multiplex PCR; TCRdb keeps only in-frame clonotypes and omits some of them. The sample lists some 660,000 clones, more than 70% occurring once. This sample also appeared in a second study, on human thymus T cells.

Sequences were obtained from thymocytes. The receptors originated from a boy under two years old with a congenital heart defect. Both conserved end residues are part of each CDR3. The order of the fields is V gene, D gene, J gene, clone size, CDR3 DNA, CDR3 protein. A D gene is named only where the DNA matches it firmly. Not all rows give a size; the values are once, few, many and, for expanded clones, a class.

>TRBV25-1|-|TRBJ1-6|-
TGTGCCAGCAGTGAATATGAGCAGGGGAGCTCCTATAATTCACCCCTCCACTTT
CASSEYEQGSSYNSPLHF
>TRBV7-6|TRBD1|TRBJ1-2|-
TGTGCCAGCAGCCCAGTGGGCAGGGGGACCTATGGCTACACCTTC
CASSPVGRGTYGYTF
>TRBV30|-|TRBJ1-1|once
TGTGCCTGGAGTGTATTTGGGGCGAGGACTGAAGCTTTCTTT
CAWSVFGARTEAFF
>TRBV5-1|-|TRBJ1-1|-
TGCGCCAGCAGAACTACAGGGAGGTTTAGTACAGCGGGGACTGAAGCTTTCTTT
CASRTTGRFSTAGTEAFF
>TRBV11-2|-|TRBJ1-4|once
TGTGCCAGCAGCCCATACGACAGTAAAACTAATGAAAAACTGTTTTTT
CASSPYDSKTNEKLFF
>TRBV11-3|TRBD1|TRBJ2-7|-
TGTGCCAGCAGCTCTGGGACAGGGGGCTCCTACGAGCAGTACTTC
CASSSGTGGSYEQYF
>TRBV23-1|TRBD1|TRBJ2-5|-
TGCGCCAGCATCGAGGACAGGTATGAGACCCAGTACTTC
CASIEDRYETQYF
>TRBV28|-|TRBJ2-1|-
TGTGCCAGCAGCCTCCGGCAGGGATACAATGAGCAGTTCTTC
CASSLRQGYNEQFF
>TRBV9|-|TRBJ1-3|-
TGTGCCAGCAGCGTGGCAGGGGAAGGAAACACCATATATTTT
CASSVAGEGNTIYF
>TRBV28|-|TRBJ2-5|-
TGTGCCAGCAGTCCGCGGACAGCCCAAGAGACCCAGTACTTC
CASSPRTAQETQYF
>TRBV19|-|TRBJ1-1|few
TGTGCCAGTACCTATGAGGTTGCGGACACTGAAGCTTTCTTT
CASTYEVADTEAFF
>TRBV29-1|TRBD1|TRBJ2-7|once
TGCAGCGTTGGACCCGGGACAGGGGCCTACGAGCAGTACTTC
CSVGPGTGAYEQYF
>TRBV14|TRBD2|TRBJ2-6|-
TGTGCCAGCAGCCAATCGGCCGGGGGGATTGGGGCCAACGTCCTGACTTTC
CASSQSAGGIGANVLTF
>TRBV4-1|-|TRBJ2-4|-
TGCGCCAGCAGCCAAGATTTTTTGCGGGTTAACAAAAACATTCAGTACTTC
CASSQDFLRVNKNIQYF
>TRBV5-4|TRBD1|TRBJ1-1|-
TGTGCCAGCAGCTTTCTCCGGGACAGGGGGGTGAACACTGAAGCTTTCTTT
CASSFLRDRGVNTEAFF
>TRBV5-4|-|TRBJ2-5|-
TGTGCCAGCAGCTTGGCCGTGCAGGGGTCGGAAGAGACCCAGTACTTC
CASSLAVQGSEETQYF
>TRBV7-6|-|TRBJ2-1|-
TGTGCCAGCAGCTTAATGAGGGGGTCGGGAGGAGGTCTCAATGAGCAGTTCTTC
CASSLMRGSGGGLNEQFF
>TRBV14|TRBD2|TRBJ2-2|-
TGTGCCAGCAGCCAAGAGGTGACGGGGGGGGTGAACACCGGGGAGCTGTTTTTT
CASSQEVTGGVNTGELFF
>TRBV11-2|-|TRBJ1-1|-
TGTGCCAGCAGCTTAGAGACCGGGGTTTACACTGAAGCTTTCTTT
CASSLETGVYTEAFF